This is a list of T cell receptor beta chains from one sample in a study of T cell responses to AZD1222 COVID-19 vaccine. Libraries were prepared by immunoSEQ multiplex PCR; TCRdb keeps only in-frame clonotypes and omits some of them. The table records about 110,000 clones, around nine tenths of them present only once. The sample consisted of peripheral blood, taken on day 0 of AZD1222 vaccination. These receptors all stem from an adult in good health. Each CDR3 is given with its conserved first and last residue. The D gene is left open where the match is weak. Clone size is given for some rows only: seen once, a few or many times, or a class if the clone is expanded.

J	length	size	D	V	DNA	CDR3
TRBJ2-5	13	.	.	TRBV5-4	TGTGCCAGCAGCCAAGACAGTGGAGAGACCCAGTACTTC	CASSQDSGETQYF
TRBJ1-6	13	.	.	TRBV7-9	TGTGCCAGCAGCTTCCGGGAAAATTCACCCCTCCACTTT	CASSFRENSPLHF
TRBJ1-4	14	.	.	TRBV6-5	TGTGCCAGCAGTCCAGGGAGGGCTAATGAAAAACTGTTTTTT	CASSPGRANEKLFF
TRBJ2-5	15	.	.	TRBV7-8	TGTGCCAGCAGCTTAGTGGCTAGAGGGGGAGAGACCCAGTACTTC	CASSLVARGGETQYF
TRBJ2-2	16	.	TRBD1	TRBV18	TGTGCCAGCTCACAGCGCAGGGGGCGCGCAACCGGGGAGCTGTTTTTT	CASSQRRGRATGELFF
TRBJ2-5	14	.	TRBD1	TRBV5-1	TGCGCCAGCAGCGAGACAGGGGATCAAGAGACCCAGTACTTC	CASSETGDQETQYF
TRBJ1-2	11	.	.	TRBV28	TGTGCGTTAAGGGACAACTGGAGCTACACCTTC	CALRDNWSYTF
TRBJ2-7	15	.	TRBD1	TRBV5-8	TGTGCCAGCAGCTCAACGGGACAGGGGACCTACGAGCAGTACTTC	CASSSTGQGTYEQYF
TRBJ2-5	16	.	TRBD2	TRBV3-1/TRBV3-2	TGTGCCAGCAGCCCCGGGGGGGCCATTCTGCAAGAGACCCAGTACTTC	CASSPGGAILQETQYF
TRBJ1-4	15	.	.	TRBV3-1/TRBV3-2	TGTGCCAGCAGCCAAGATGGAGGGACTAATGAAAAACTGTTTTTT	CASSQDGGTNEKLFF
TRBJ1-1	14	.	.	TRBV5-5	TGTGCCAGCAGCTTGCCCGGGCTGAACACTGAAGCTTTCTTT	CASSLPGLNTEAFF
TRBJ2-2	12	.	.	TRBV7-9	TGTGCCAGCACAGGGGACACCGGGGAGCTGTTTTTT	CASTGDTGELFF
TRBJ1-1	13	.	.	TRBV19	TGTGCCAGTAGGATCGGAGAATTCACTGAAGCTTTCTTT	CASRIGEFTEAFF
TRBJ1-2	12	.	.	TRBV6-6	TGTGCCAGCAAGGACAGTAACTATGGCTACACCTTC	CASKDSNYGYTF
TRBJ2-5	15	.	TRBD2	TRBV19	TGTGCCAGTAGTCCTCTAGCGGGGGCTCCGCAGACCCAGTACTTC	CASSPLAGAPQTQYF
TRBJ2-7	15	.	.	TRBV5-1	TGCGCCAGCAGCTTGTACGGGAGAGGGTTCGGCGAGCAGTACTTC	CASSLYGRGFGEQYF
TRBJ1-2	13	.	.	TRBV7-2	TGTGCCAGCAGCGCCCCTGGGGGCTATGGCTACACCTTC	CASSAPGGYGYTF
TRBJ2-7	15	.	.	TRBV7-6	TGTGCCAGCAGCTTAGTGGTCCTTTCGGAGTACGAGCAGTACTTC	CASSLVVLSEYEQYF
TRBJ1-4	14	.	.	TRBV10-3	TGTGCCATCAGTGATCACGGGACGAGAGAAAAACTGTTTTTT	CAISDHGTREKLFF
TRBJ1-1	13	many	.	TRBV10-1	TGCGCCAGCCGACGCTCGCTGAACACTGAAGCTTTCTTT	CASRRSLNTEAFF
TRBJ2-1	13	.	.	TRBV15	TGTGCCACCAGCAGAGACCCCTACAATGAGCAGTTCTTC	CATSRDPYNEQFF
TRBJ1-6	12	.	.	TRBV25-1	TGTGCCAGTGGCGGGGTACGGTCACCCCTCCACTTT	CASGGVRSPLHF